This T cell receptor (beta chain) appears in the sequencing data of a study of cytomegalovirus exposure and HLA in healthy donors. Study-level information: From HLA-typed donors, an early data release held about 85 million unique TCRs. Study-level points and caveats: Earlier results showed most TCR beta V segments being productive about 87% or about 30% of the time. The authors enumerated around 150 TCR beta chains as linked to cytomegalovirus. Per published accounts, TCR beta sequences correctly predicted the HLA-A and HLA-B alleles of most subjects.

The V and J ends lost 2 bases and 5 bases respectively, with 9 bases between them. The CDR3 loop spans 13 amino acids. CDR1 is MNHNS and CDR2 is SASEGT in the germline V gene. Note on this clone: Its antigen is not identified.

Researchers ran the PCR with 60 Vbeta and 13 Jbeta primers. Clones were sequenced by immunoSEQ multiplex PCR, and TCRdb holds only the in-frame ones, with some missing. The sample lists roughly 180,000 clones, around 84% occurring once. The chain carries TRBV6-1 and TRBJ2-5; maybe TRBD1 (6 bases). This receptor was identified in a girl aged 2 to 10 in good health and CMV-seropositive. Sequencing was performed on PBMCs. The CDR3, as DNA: TGTGCCAGCAGTGAAACAGGGTTGGAGACCCAGTACTTC. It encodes CASSETGLETQYF.